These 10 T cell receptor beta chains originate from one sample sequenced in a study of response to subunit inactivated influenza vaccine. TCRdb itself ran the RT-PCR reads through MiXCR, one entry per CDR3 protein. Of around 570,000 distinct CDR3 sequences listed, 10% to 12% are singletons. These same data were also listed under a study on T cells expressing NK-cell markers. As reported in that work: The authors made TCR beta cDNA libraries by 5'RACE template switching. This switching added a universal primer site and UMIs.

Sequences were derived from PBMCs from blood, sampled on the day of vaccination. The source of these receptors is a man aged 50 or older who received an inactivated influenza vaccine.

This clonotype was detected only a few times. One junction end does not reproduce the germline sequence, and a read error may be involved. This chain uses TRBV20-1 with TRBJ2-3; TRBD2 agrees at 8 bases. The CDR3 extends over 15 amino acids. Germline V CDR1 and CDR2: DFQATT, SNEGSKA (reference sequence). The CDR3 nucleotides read TGCAGTGCTAGAGATCAGTGGCGGGGGGTAGATACCCAGTATTTT. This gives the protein CSARDQWRGVDTQYF.

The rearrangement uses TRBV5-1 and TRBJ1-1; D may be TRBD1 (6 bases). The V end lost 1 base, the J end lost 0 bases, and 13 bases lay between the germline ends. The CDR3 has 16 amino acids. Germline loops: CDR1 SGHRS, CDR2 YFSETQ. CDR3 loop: CASSLRAGAMNTEAFF. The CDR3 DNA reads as TGCGCCAGCAGCTTGCGTGCAGGGGCAATGAACACTGAAGCTTTCTTT.

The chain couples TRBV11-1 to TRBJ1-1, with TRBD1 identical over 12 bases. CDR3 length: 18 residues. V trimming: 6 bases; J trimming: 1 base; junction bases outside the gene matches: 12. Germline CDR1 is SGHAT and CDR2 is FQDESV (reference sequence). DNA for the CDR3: TGTGCCAGCAGACCATCCGGGACAGGGGGCAAGAGGAACACTGAAGCTTTCTTT. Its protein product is CASRPSGTGGKRNTEAFF.

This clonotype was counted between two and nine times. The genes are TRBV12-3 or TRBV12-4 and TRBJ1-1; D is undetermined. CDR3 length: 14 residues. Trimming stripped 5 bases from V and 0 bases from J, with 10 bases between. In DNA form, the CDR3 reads TGTGCCAGCAGTCCAAGAGTTATGAACACTGAAGCTTTCTTT. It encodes CASSPRVMNTEAFF.

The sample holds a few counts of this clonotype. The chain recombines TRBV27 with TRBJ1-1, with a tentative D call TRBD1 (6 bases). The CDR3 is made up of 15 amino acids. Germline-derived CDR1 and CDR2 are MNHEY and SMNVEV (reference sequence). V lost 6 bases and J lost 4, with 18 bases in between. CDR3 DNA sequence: TGTGCCAGCAGACTAAACTACAGGGACTCCACTGAAGCTTTCTTT. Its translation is CASRLNYRDSTEAFF.

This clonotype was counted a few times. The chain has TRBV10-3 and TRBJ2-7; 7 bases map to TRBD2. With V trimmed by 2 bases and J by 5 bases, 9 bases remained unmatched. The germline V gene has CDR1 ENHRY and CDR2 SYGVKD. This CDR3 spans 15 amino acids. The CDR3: CAISETSEPSHEQYF. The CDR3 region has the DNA TGTGCCATCAGTGAGACTAGCGAACCTTCACACGAGCAGTACTTC.

CDR3 loop: CASMFSYEQYF. DNA for the CDR3: TGTGCCAGCATGTTTTCCTACGAGCAGTACTTC. V usage is TRBV2 and J usage is TRBJ2-7; the D is unclear. CDR1 and CDR2 from the germline V gene are SNHLY and FYNNEI. V was clipped by 7 bases and J by 1 base, with 5 bases between them. The CDR3 runs to 11 residues.

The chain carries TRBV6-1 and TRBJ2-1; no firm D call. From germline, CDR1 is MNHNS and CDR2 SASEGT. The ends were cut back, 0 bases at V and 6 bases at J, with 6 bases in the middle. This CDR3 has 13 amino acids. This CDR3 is CASSEAHSNEQFF. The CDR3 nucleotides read TGTGCCAGCAGTGAAGCTCACAGCAATGAGCAGTTCTTC.

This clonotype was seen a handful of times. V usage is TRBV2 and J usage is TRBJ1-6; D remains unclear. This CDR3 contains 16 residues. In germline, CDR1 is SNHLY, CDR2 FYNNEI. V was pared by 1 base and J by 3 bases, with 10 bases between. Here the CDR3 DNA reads TGTGCCAGCAGTGAAGATCCAGTGAACTATAATTCACCCCTCCACTTT. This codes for CASSEDPVNYNSPLHF.

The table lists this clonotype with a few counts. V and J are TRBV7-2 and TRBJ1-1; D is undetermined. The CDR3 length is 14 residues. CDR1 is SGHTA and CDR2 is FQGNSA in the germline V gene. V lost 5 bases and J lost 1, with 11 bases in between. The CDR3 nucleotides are TGTGCCAGCAGCAAGGAGGCGCCGAACACTGAAGCTTTCTTT. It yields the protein CASSKEAPNTEAFF.